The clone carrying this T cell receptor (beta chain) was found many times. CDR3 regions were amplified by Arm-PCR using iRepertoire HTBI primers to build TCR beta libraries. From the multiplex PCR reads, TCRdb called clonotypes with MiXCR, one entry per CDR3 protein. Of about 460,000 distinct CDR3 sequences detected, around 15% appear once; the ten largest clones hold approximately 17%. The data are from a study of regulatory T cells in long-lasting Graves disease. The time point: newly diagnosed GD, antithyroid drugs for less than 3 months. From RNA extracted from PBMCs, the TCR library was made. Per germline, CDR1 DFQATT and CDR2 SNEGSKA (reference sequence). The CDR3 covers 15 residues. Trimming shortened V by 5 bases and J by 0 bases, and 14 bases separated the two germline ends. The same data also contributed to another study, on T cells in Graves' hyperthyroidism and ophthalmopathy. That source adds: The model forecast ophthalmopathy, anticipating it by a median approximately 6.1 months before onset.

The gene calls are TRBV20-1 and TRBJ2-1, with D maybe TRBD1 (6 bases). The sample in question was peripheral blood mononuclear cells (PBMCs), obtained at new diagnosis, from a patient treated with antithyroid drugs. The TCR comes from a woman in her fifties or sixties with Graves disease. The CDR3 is CSAPRQAHSYNEQFF. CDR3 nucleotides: TGCAGTGCTCCTAGACAGGCGCACTCCTACAATGAGCAGTTCTTC.